The clone carrying this TCR beta chain has just a few counts. The sample comes from a study of blood T cell repertoires in COVID-19. The germline V gene has CDR1 LNHDA and CDR2 SQIVND (reference sequence). Unmatched junction bases numbered 22, after V lost 4 bases and J lost 5 bases. The CDR3 has 20 residues. The protocol was immunoSEQ multiplex PCR, while the TCRdb copy is restricted to in-frame clones and leaves out a portion. The sample consists of 270,000 or so clones, 80% to 90% of them appearing once. The source is a woman aged 45-65 years who had been exposed to COVID-19. Material for sequencing was PBMCs or T cells enriched from blood (not recorded which). The chain uses TRBV19 and TRBJ1-5, with 8 bases identical to TRBD1. The CDR3 DNA reads as TGTGCCAGTAGTACCGACGGACAGGGTATTTGGTCCGGTCAGGATCAGCCCCAGCATTTT. It translates to CASSTDGQGIWSGQDQPQHF.